This T cell receptor (beta chain) was documented in a study of CD8 T cells in ankylosing spondylitis. The study's findings and limits: With a CD8+ phenotype, disease-linked clones were relatively rare in peripheral blood.

TCRdb reanalysed the 5' RACE reads using MiXCR and keeps one entry per CDR3 protein. The repertoire holds about 240,000 distinct CDR3 sequences, with about 10% as singletons. V lost 2 bases to trimming and J lost 7 bases, with 8 bases between them. The CDR3 covers 12 residues. Germline V gene data show CDR1 as SEHNR and CDR2 as FQNEAQ (reference sequence). In the case of this clonotype: As yet, its antigen is unknown.

The chain employs TRBV7-9 and TRBJ1-1; D is possibly TRBD1 (6 bases). What was sequenced was blood, either unsorted or a sorted T cell fraction (not recorded which). The source of this sequence is a male donor with ankylosing spondylitis or in good health (not recorded which). The CDR3 bases are TGTGCCAGCAGCTTATCGGACAGTGAAGCTTTCTTT. Its protein is CASSLSDSEAFF.